The clone carrying this TCR beta chain was picked up a small number of times. This specimen includes other DNA sequences encoding the same CDR3. These data are taken from a study of control samples from healthy donors and cancer patients. The assay was immunoSEQ multiplex PCR, and TCRdb's table has in-frame clones only and misses some. The repertoire includes roughly 70,000 clones, over 75% of them detected once, and 25% to 35% sits in the top ten. The length of the CDR3 is 14 residues. Germline V lookup: CDR1 ENHRY, CDR2 SYGVKD. V was cut by 8 bases and J by 2 bases, with 12 bases left in between. The chain employs TRBV10-3 and TRBJ1-4; D is undetermined. The sequence was collected from a man aged 50 to 60 in good health. Material for sequencing was blood. DNA of the CDR3: TGTGCCATCGGAACGGGCGTCACTAATGAAAAACTGTTTTTT. It specifies CAIGTGVTNEKLFF.